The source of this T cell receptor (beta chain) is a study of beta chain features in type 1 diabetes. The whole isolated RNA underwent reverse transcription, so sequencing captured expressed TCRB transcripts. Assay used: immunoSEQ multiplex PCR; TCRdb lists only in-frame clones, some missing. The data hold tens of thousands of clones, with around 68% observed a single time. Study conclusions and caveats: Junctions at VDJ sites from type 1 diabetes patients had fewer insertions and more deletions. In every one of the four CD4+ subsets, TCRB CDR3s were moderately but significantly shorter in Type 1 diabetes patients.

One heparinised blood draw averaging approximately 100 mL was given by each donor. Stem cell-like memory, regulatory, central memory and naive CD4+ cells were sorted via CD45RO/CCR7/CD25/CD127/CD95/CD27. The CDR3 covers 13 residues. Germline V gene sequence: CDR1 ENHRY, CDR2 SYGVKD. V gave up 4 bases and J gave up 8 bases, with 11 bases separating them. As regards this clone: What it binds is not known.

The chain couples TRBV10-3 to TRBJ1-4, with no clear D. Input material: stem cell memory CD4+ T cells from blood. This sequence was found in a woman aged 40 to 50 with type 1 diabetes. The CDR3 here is CAISVSEREKLFF. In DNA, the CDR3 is TGTGCCATCAGTGTATCAGAGCGGGAAAAACTGTTTTTT.